Reported below is one T cell receptor (beta chain). Antigen unknown. TCRdb's table, derived via immunoSEQ multiplex PCR, lists solely in-frame clones and lacks some. The sample lists approximately 28,000 clones, roughly 80% seen once, with over 2% in the top ten. The sample belongs to a study of PD-1 blockade in classical Hodgkin lymphoma. The germline V gene encodes CDR1 SGHTA and CDR2 FQGNSA. Trimming shortened V by 0 bases and J by 7 bases, and 7 bases separated the two germline ends. The length of the CDR3 is 13 residues. Whole-study findings and limits: A significant rise in TCR diversity by C4D1 was seen for CD4+ but not CD8+ cells. Newly diagnosed patients had diversity similar to the baseline diversity of complete responders. According to reports, newly diagnosed patients had lower baseline TCR diversity than healthy donors, and relapsed/refractory patients had lower baseline TCR diversity still.

Each patient experienced a relapse that followed autologous stem cell transplantation, and brentuximab vedotin exposure varied. Thawed PBMCs were the source of CD4+ T cells, purified by magnetic negative selection. Classifying best responses yielded complete response, partial response or progressive disease. The source material was CD4+ T cells from blood, sampled at baseline. The clonotype comes from a human donor with classical Hodgkin lymphoma. The chain uses TRBV7-2 and TRBJ2-1, with TRBD2 as a possible D gene (5 bases). The CDR3: CASSLAGVNEQFF. CDR3 sequence (DNA): TGTGCCAGCAGCTTAGCGGGAGTTAATGAGCAGTTCTTC.